This T cell receptor beta chain stems from a study of cytomegalovirus exposure and HLA in healthy donors. Profiled with immunoSEQ multiplex PCR; TCRdb holds only in-frame clones, not every one. The sample shows under 200,000 clones, about 90% of them seen only once. CDR1 KGHSH and CDR2 LQKENI come from the germline V gene. CDR3 length: 12 residues. Trimming stripped 3 bases from V and 5 bases from J, with 6 bases between. The table lists this clone with a few counts. The chain is built from TRBV18 and TRBJ2-3; D not resolved. Material: PBMCs. The origin of this receptor is a woman between 18 and 30 years old in good health and CMV-seropositive. This CDR3 is CASSPRKDTQYF. The CDR3 DNA reads TGTGCCAGCTCACCCAGGAAAGATACGCAGTATTTT.